Described below is a single T cell receptor (beta chain) sequence and its context. This specimen comes from a study of identical twins. V was clipped by 2 bases and J by 3 bases; unmatched bases: 3. The CDR3 runs to 15 residues. Germline V lookup: CDR1 MNHEY, CDR2 SVGAGI. TCRdb reprocessed the 5' RACE reads via MiXCR and lists one record per CDR3 protein. This repertoire shows about 200,000 distinct CDR3 sequences, 10% to 13% found once; its top ten account for more than 8.5%. The V call is TRBV6-5, the J call TRBJ2-5, with 10 nucleotides matching TRBD1. Sequencing was done on a sample of memory T cells sorted from blood. The sequence derives from a man over 45 in good health. CDR3: CASSYPGTGEETQYF. DNA for the CDR3: TGTGCCAGCAGTTACCCCGGGACAGGGGAAGAGACCCAGTACTTC.